Here is one TCR beta chain with its context. The antigen is undetermined. The data were obtained in a study of T cells in localized non-small cell lung cancer. Assay: immunoSEQ multiplex PCR; the TCRdb copy retains only in-frame clones and omits some. The table records around 15,000 clones, more than 80% of them present only once. The CDR3 totals 10 residues. CDR1 and CDR2 (germline): DFQATT, SNEGSKA (reference sequence). V was pared by 3 bases and J by 4 bases, with 2 bases between. Study results and caveats: Uninvolved adjacent lung showed higher T cell clonality than tumor.

The chain is built from TRBV20-1 and TRBJ2-3; D not certain. The receptor was isolated from a woman aged 35 to 70 with stage I lung adenocarcinoma. The sequenced sample was peripheral blood, obtained before any cancer treatment. In nucleotides, the CDR3 is TGCAGTGCTAGCCCAGATACGCAGTATTTT. This codes for CSASPDTQYF.